This T cell receptor delta chain was found in a study of γδ T cells in repeated Plasmodium falciparum infection. Study overall: Malaria-naive adults were infected with P. falciparum NF54 four times over around 640 days. Samples were taken at baseline, before some infections, and 21 days after each.

CDR3 size: 23 residues. The germline V gene encodes CDR1 GEAIGNYY and CDR2 EKD. J gave up 7 bases and V 0 bases, and 33 bases lay outside the gene matches. This clone was seen ten or more times. TCRdb shows a much larger clone's protein in place of this DNA's translation, and the two differ at residue 18, likely through a read error; the protein shown is translated from the DNA. TCRdb re-processed the multiplex PCR reads using CATT. The table shows roughly 93,000 delta-chain clones, with over 0.9% occurring only once. Gammadelta T cells were flow-sorted from PBMC into Vgamma9/Vdelta2+ and Vdelta2-negative populations for bulk analysis.

This sequence joins TRDV2 and TRDJ1, with 8 positions matching TRDD3. The J gene was not available in TCRdb and was assigned here by matching the DNA to germline segments. The sequenced material came from gamma-delta T cells from blood. The clonotype was recovered from a pool of human donors (malaria-infected and uninfected, not separated). CDR3: CACDTAGRARVWGTRPLAPKLIF. DNA for the CDR3: TGTGCCTGTGACACCGCCGGTCGGGCCAGGGTCTGGGGGACTCGACCCCTAGCGCCTAAACTCATCTTT.